This record covers a single T cell receptor (beta chain). Its antigen is currently unknown. V was trimmed by 3 bases and J by 13 bases, leaving 13 bases between them. The CDR3 has 13 residues. The data belong to a study of T cells after yellow fever vaccination. TCRdb analysed the 5' RACE reads with MiXCR anew, one entry per CDR3 protein. The sample has approximately 160,000 distinct CDR3 sequences, around 9.3% seen once. Notes on the study in general: Post-booster samples contained most primary-vaccination clones (approximately 96% CD4, about 90% CD8).

The chain has TRBV12-3 or TRBV12-4 and TRBJ1-6; tentatively, D is TRBD1 (5 bases). The receptor comes from a man younger than 35 who received the YFV17D yellow fever vaccine. The specimen comprised CD8+ T cells sorted from PBMCs, sampled 45 days after the yellow fever booster vaccination. The CDR3 region has the DNA TGTGCCAGCAGTTTGGGACGCATTTATCCCCTCCACTTT. Amino acid sequence: CASSLGRIYPLHF.